This T cell receptor beta chain is from a study of regulatory T cells in long-lasting Graves disease. Time point indicated: newly diagnosed GD, antithyroid drugs for less than 3 months. The TCR library used RNA extracted from PBMCs. Criteria from the American Thyroid Association guidelines were applied to diagnose Graves' disease. The table lists this clonotype with many counts. The junction does not match germline at one end; this may be a read error. Through Arm-PCR of CDR3 regions and iRepertoire HTBI primers, TCR beta libraries were built. Each CDR3 protein gets one entry after TCRdb re-called the multiplex PCR reads with MiXCR. This table holds 400,000 to 500,000 distinct CDR3 sequences, 16% found once. These records were also assigned to another study, of T cells in Graves' hyperthyroidism and ophthalmopathy.

The source material was peripheral blood mononuclear cells (PBMCs), sampled at new diagnosis, from a patient treated with antithyroid drugs. This clonotype was obtained from a woman younger than 45 with Graves disease.

The CDR3 region has the DNA TGCGCCAGCAGCTTATCCTCAGGGATCGGTCAGCCCCAGCATTTT. This translates into CASSLSSGIGQPQHF. The chain employs TRBV7-2 and TRBJ1-5; D possibly corresponds to TRBD1 (5 bases). Germline V gene lookup returns CDR1 SGHTA and CDR2 FQGNSA. The CDR3 sequence is 15 residues long.